Here is one TCR beta chain with its context. This CDR3 contains 16 residues. Trimming removed 1 base at V and 6 bases at J, with 17 bases between. The germline CDR1 and CDR2 sequences are SGHDT and YYEEEE. These data originate in a study of beta chain features in type 1 diabetes. The investigators reverse transcribed all of the isolated RNA, so they sequenced expressed TCRB transcripts. Sequencing was performed with immunoSEQ multiplex PCR; in TCRdb, only in-frame clones are kept and a portion is missing. The profile shows just over 600,000 clones, roughly a sixth of them singletons. The origin of this receptor is a man between 18 and 35 years old in good health. The sample consisted of naive CD4+ T cells from blood. The chain joins TRBV5-6 to TRBJ1-5; D perhaps matches TRBD1 (6 bases). CDR3 DNA sequence: TGTGCCAGCAGCTTGCGAGTAACAGGGAGTGTTCAGCCCCAGCATTTT. It yields the protein CASSLRVTGSVQPQHF.